Listed below are T cell receptor beta chains from one sample, sequenced in a study of T cell repertoires in cytomegalovirus infection. For these TCRs, the target antigens are not known. Via MiXCR, TCRdb re-called the reads, giving one row per CDR3 protein. The table has about 480,000 distinct CDR3 sequences, roughly a third seen once. This specimen consisted of cultured PBMCs, obtained from culture after CMV antigen stimulation. All receptors come from a human donor in good health (CMV status not recorded). Some clones in this sample may be carry-over from other donors' samples. The CDR3 runs from the conserved cysteine through the conserved F or W. Fields, in order: clone size, V gene, J gene, D gene, CDR3 DNA, CDR3 protein. The D gene is left open where the match is weak. Expanded clones are given a class, and other clones once, few, many or no size at all.

size: few; V: TRBV19; J: TRBJ1-1; D: .; DNA: TGTGCCACCCGACCTGGGGGAGGTCTCCGGCCTGAAGCTTTCTTT; CDR3: CATRPGGGLRPEAFF
size: .; V: TRBV6-5; J: TRBJ2-7; D: .; DNA: TGTGCCAGCAGCCCCCAGGGTCGATACTACGAGCAGTACTTC; CDR3: CASSPQGRYYEQYF
size: .; V: TRBV7-8; J: TRBJ1-1; D: TRBD1; DNA: TGTGCCAGCAGTCGACAGGGTCTGGTGAACACTGAAGCTTTCTTT; CDR3: CASSRQGLVNTEAFF
size: .; V: TRBV29-1; J: TRBJ2-1; D: .; DNA: TGCAGCGCCCTACCGCGGGGCCCCCTCTACAATGAGCAGTTCTTC; CDR3: CSALPRGPLYNEQFF
size: .; V: TRBV19; J: TRBJ1-6; D: TRBD1; DNA: TGTGCCACTCGACTTACGGGACAGGGGGCATACTCACCCCTCCACTTT; CDR3: CATRLTGQGAYSPLHF
size: .; V: TRBV18; J: TRBJ1-2; D: .; DNA: TGTGCCAGCTCACCCCGCGGGGCTGAGGGTGGCTACACCTTC; CDR3: CASSPRGAEGGYTF
size: .; V: TRBV6-1; J: TRBJ1-1; D: .; DNA: TGTGCCAGCAGTTACCTCGCTAACATGAACACTGAAGCTTTCTTT; CDR3: CASSYLANMNTEAFF
size: few; V: TRBV4-3; J: TRBJ1-4; D: .; DNA: TGCGCCAGCAGCCAAGAGGGTCGATTTACGGGTGAAAAACTGTTTTTT; CDR3: CASSQEGRFTGEKLFF
size: few; V: TRBV6-1; J: TRBJ2-7; D: .; DNA: TGTGCCAGCAGTCTTCTGGGCAGGGGCGCCTACGAGCAGTACTTC; CDR3: CASSLLGRGAYEQYF
size: few; V: TRBV19; J: TRBJ2-1; D: .; DNA: TGTGCCAGTAGGGAAGGGTGGTCCTACAATGAGCAGTTCTTC; CDR3: CASREGWSYNEQFF
size: few; V: TRBV6-6; J: TRBJ2-2; D: TRBD2; DNA: TGTGCCAGCAGTTACTCGACGTTAGCGGGAGAGGTCGGGGAGCTGTTTTTT; CDR3: CASSYSTLAGEVGELFF
size: .; V: TRBV12-3/TRBV12-4; J: TRBJ2-3; D: .; DNA: TGTGCCAGCAGTTTGGGGGGGGGACAGTACACAGATACGCAGTATTTT; CDR3: CASSLGGGQYTDTQYF
size: .; V: TRBV10-2; J: TRBJ1-1; D: .; DNA: TGCGCCAGCAGTGATGGACGGAGGGTTCGGGACACTGAAGCTTTCTTT; CDR3: CASSDGRRVRDTEAFF
size: many; V: TRBV7-2; J: TRBJ2-1; D: TRBD2; DNA: TGTGCCAGCAGCCCCGGGACTAGTGGAGTTGAGCAGTTCTTC; CDR3: CASSPGTSGVEQFF
size: .; V: TRBV3-1; J: TRBJ1-1; D: .; DNA: TGTGCCAGCAGCCAAGTGACGACAGGAAAACTTTCGAGGGCTTTCTTT; CDR3: CASSQVTTGKLSRAFF
size: .; V: TRBV20-1; J: TRBJ1-2; D: TRBD1; DNA: TGCAGTGCGGGGACAGTCCCGCTCAACTATGGCTACACCTTC; CDR3: CSAGTVPLNYGYTF
size: .; V: TRBV6-2/TRBV6-3; J: TRBJ2-1; D: .; DNA: TGTGCCAGCAGTTACTCAAGGGGTGGCATTGAGCAGTTCTTC; CDR3: CASSYSRGGIEQFF
size: .; V: TRBV19; J: TRBJ2-1; D: TRBD2; DNA: TGTGCCAGTAGTTTGGGACTAGCGGGAGGTCTGGGGAATGAGCAGTTCTTC; CDR3: CASSLGLAGGLGNEQFF
size: few; V: TRBV11-3; J: TRBJ2-5; D: .; DNA: TGTGCCAGCAGCCCCACTGGCGGCTATCTCGAAGAGACCCAGTACTTC; CDR3: CASSPTGGYLEETQYF
size: .; V: TRBV7-6; J: TRBJ2-3; D: TRBD2; DNA: TGTGCCAGCAGCCAACTAGCGGGAGTCACAGATACGCAGTATTTT; CDR3: CASSQLAGVTDTQYF
size: .; V: TRBV15; J: TRBJ2-5; D: TRBD1; DNA: TGTGCCACCAGCAGAGGTGACAGGGCGGCGGAGACCCAGTACTTC; CDR3: CATSRGDRAAETQYF
size: .; V: TRBV28; J: TRBJ1-6; D: .; DNA: TGTGCCAGCTTACGTCCGGGGGGGCATTCACCCCTCCACTTT; CDR3: CASLRPGGHSPLHF
size: .; V: TRBV15; J: TRBJ2-5; D: .; DNA: TGTGCCACCAGCGACAGCCCAGGGGTGGAGACCCAGTACTTC; CDR3: CATSDSPGVETQYF
size: few; V: TRBV12-3/TRBV12-4; J: TRBJ2-3; D: TRBD1; DNA: TGTGCCAGCAGTTTAGGGCGCACACCACCACAGGGGGCCCTGACAGATACGCAGTATTTT; CDR3: CASSLGRTPPQGALTDTQYF
size: .; V: TRBV6-6; J: TRBJ1-1; D: .; DNA: TGTGCCAGCAACCGGCCCGGGGAGAGAACTGAAGCTTTCTTT; CDR3: CASNRPGERTEAFF
size: few; V: TRBV12-3/TRBV12-4; J: TRBJ1-1; D: .; DNA: TGTGCCAGCAACGGAGAAGCCCGCGACACTGAAGCTTTCTTT; CDR3: CASNGEARDTEAFF
size: .; V: TRBV9; J: TRBJ2-6; D: .; DNA: TGTGCCAGCAGCGTAGGGGGGAGCTCTGGGACCAACGTCCTGACTTTC; CDR3: CASSVGGSSGTNVLTF
size: .; V: TRBV14; J: TRBJ2-3; D: TRBD2; DNA: TGTGCCAGCAGCCAGTTTCGGACTAGCGGGAGCACAGATACGCAGTATTTT; CDR3: CASSQFRTSGSTDTQYF
size: few; V: TRBV7-2; J: TRBJ2-5; D: .; DNA: TGTGCCAGCAGCTTAGTAATGGGACACGGGGAGACCCAGTACTTC; CDR3: CASSLVMGHGETQYF
size: .; V: TRBV10-3; J: TRBJ2-3; D: .; DNA: TGTGCCATCAGTCGACAAGGGGGGGTCAGCACAGATACGCAGTATTTT; CDR3: CAISRQGGVSTDTQYF
size: .; V: TRBV6-2/TRBV6-3; J: TRBJ2-1; D: .; DNA: TGTGCCAGCACAGGGATTAAGAATGAGCAGTTCTTC; CDR3: CASTGIKNEQFF
size: .; V: TRBV2; J: TRBJ2-1; D: TRBD1; DNA: TGTGCCAGCAACGGACAGGGGAGCTCCTACAATGAGCAGTTCTTC; CDR3: CASNGQGSSYNEQFF
size: .; V: TRBV7-9; J: TRBJ2-1; D: TRBD2; DNA: TGTGCCAGCAGCGTTAGCGGGAGCAGGGATGAGCAGTTCTTC; CDR3: CASSVSGSRDEQFF
size: .; V: TRBV19; J: TRBJ1-2; D: .; DNA: TGTGCCAGTAGCCTTATACAGGGTGGCTATGGCTACACCTTC; CDR3: CASSLIQGGYGYTF
size: .; V: TRBV10-3; J: TRBJ1-2; D: TRBD1; DNA: TGTGCCATCAGTGAGTCGGGGACAGAAGCCTATTATGGCTACACCTTC; CDR3: CAISESGTEAYYGYTF
size: .; V: TRBV19; J: TRBJ1-5; D: TRBD1; DNA: TGTGCCAGTAGTATAGGGGACAGGGACTTATCGATCAATCAGCCCCAGCATTTT; CDR3: CASSIGDRDLSINQPQHF
size: .; V: TRBV20-1; J: TRBJ1-1; D: .; DNA: TGCAGTGCTTGGGACGGTTGGAACACTGAAGCTTTCTTT; CDR3: CSAWDGWNTEAFF
size: .; V: TRBV6-2/TRBV6-3; J: TRBJ2-5; D: TRBD2; DNA: TGTGCCAGCAGTTGGGTAGCGGGAGGGCCGGGGGAGACCCAGTACTTC; CDR3: CASSWVAGGPGETQYF
size: many; V: TRBV7-2; J: TRBJ2-2; D: TRBD1; DNA: TGTGCCAGCAGCCCACAGGGGTCGAACACCGGGGAGCTGTTTTTT; CDR3: CASSPQGSNTGELFF
size: few; V: TRBV6-1; J: TRBJ2-1; D: .; DNA: TGTGCCAGCAGTGTTCAGGGCCGGTCGTCAAATGAGCAGTTCTTC; CDR3: CASSVQGRSSNEQFF
size: once; V: TRBV5-1; J: TRBJ2-6; D: TRBD1; DNA: TGCGCCAGCAGCCAAGGACAGGGGGCTGGGGCCAACGTCCTGACTTTC; CDR3: CASSQGQGAGANVLTF
size: many; V: TRBV5-1; J: TRBJ2-3; D: TRBD2; DNA: TGCGCCAGCAGCTTGGGACTAGCGGGCCGGAGCACAGATACGCAGTATTTT; CDR3: CASSLGLAGRSTDTQYF
size: .; V: TRBV7-9; J: TRBJ2-5; D: TRBD2; DNA: TGTGCCAGCAGCGGGAGCGGGAGGGCGTCGTGGGAGACCCAGTACTTC; CDR3: CASSGSGRASWETQYF
size: few; V: TRBV27; J: TRBJ2-5; D: TRBD2; DNA: TGTGCCAGCAGCATAGCTAGCGGGAGGCCGGAGACCCAGTACTTC; CDR3: CASSIASGRPETQYF
size: few; V: TRBV7-4; J: TRBJ1-2; D: .; DNA: TGTGCCAGCAGCTCCCCGAGTCAGAACTATGGCTACACCTTC; CDR3: CASSSPSQNYGYTF
size: .; V: TRBV7-9; J: TRBJ1-1; D: TRBD1; DNA: TGTGCCAGCAGGTCTACAGGGGATGACACTGAAGCTTTCTTT; CDR3: CASRSTGDDTEAFF
size: .; V: TRBV11-2; J: TRBJ2-5; D: .; DNA: TGTGCCAGCCTTAATTGGGTGGAAGAGACCCAGTACTTC; CDR3: CASLNWVEETQYF
size: few; V: TRBV20-1; J: TRBJ2-5; D: .; DNA: TGCAGTGCTAGTGACCCGTACCAAGAGACCCAGTACTTC; CDR3: CSASDPYQETQYF
size: many; V: TRBV7-6; J: TRBJ2-7; D: .; DNA: TGTGCCAGCAGCTTAGCAGGGCCGGGGGTCGGGGGCGAGCAGTACTTC; CDR3: CASSLAGPGVGGEQYF
size: .; V: TRBV27; J: TRBJ1-1; D: TRBD1; DNA: TGTGCCAGCAGTACCGGACAGGGGGCGCCTACTGAAGCTTTCTTT; CDR3: CASSTGQGAPTEAFF
size: few; V: TRBV6-1; J: TRBJ2-1; D: TRBD2; DNA: TGTGCCAGCAGTCGTAGCGGGAGGGGTGGAGATGAGCAGTTCTTC; CDR3: CASSRSGRGGDEQFF
size: many; V: TRBV7-8; J: TRBJ2-3; D: .; DNA: TGTGCCAGCAGCCTGACGGGAGATACGCAGTATTTT; CDR3: CASSLTGDTQYF
size: .; V: TRBV27; J: TRBJ1-5; D: TRBD1; DNA: TGTGCCAGCAGTCCGCGGGACAGGTCGTCGGCCCAGCATTTT; CDR3: CASSPRDRSSAQHF
size: many; V: TRBV7-6; J: TRBJ2-1; D: .; DNA: TGTGCCAGCAGCTTAGGTTTAGGAGGCAATGAGCAGTTCTTC; CDR3: CASSLGLGGNEQFF